Below are 19 T cell receptor beta chains sequenced from a single sample in a study of blood T cell repertoires in COVID-19. Sequencing was performed with immunoSEQ multiplex PCR; in TCRdb, only in-frame clones are kept and a portion is missing. The repertoire includes 28,000 or so clones, 80% to 90% of them detected once, and roughly 26% sits in the top ten. The material sequenced was peripheral blood. The source is a human donor in a cohort sampled during active COVID-19.

The J gene is TRBJ2-1, the V gene TRBV5-1, with TRBD2 identical over 9 bases. The CDR3 has 17 residues. Germline lookup yields CDR1 SGHRS and CDR2 YFSETQ. After removal of 2 bases from V and 0 bases from J, the junction contained 6 bases not matched to a gene. Here the CDR3 reads CASSFGASGVSYNEQFF. In DNA form, the CDR3 reads TGCGCCAGCAGCTTTGGGGCTAGCGGGGTCTCCTACAATGAGCAGTTCTTC.

This clone has a handful of counts. J is TRBJ1-3 and V is TRBV4-1; no reliable D call. With 4 bases removed from V and 0 bases from J, the gap between germline ends came to 7 bases. Germline CDR1 MGHRA, CDR2 YSYEKL. CDR3 length equals 14 residues. The CDR3 is CASSRGSSGNTIYF. The CDR3 region has the DNA TGCGCCAGCAGCCGCGGGAGCTCTGGAAACACCATATATTTT.

In its sample, this clone was seen a few times. The V gene is TRBV27, the J gene TRBJ2-7; possible D gene TRBD2, 7 bases. Trimming left V 4 bases short and J 2 bases short, with 12 bases between. Germline loops: CDR1 MNHEY, CDR2 SMNVEV (reference sequence). The CDR3 is 14 amino acids. The CDR3 coding sequence is TGTGCCAGCAGTTCTAGGGGGGGGCCCTACGAGCAGTACTTC. This gives the protein CASSSRGGPYEQYF.

The V gene is TRBV12-3 or TRBV12-4, the J gene TRBJ1-2; D not resolved. This CDR3 region has 13 residues. Deletions cut 5 bases from V and 4 bases from J, with 11 bases between. The CDR3 sequence is CASSRSRIYGYTF. In nucleotides, the CDR3 is TGTGCCAGCAGTCGCTCCAGGATCTATGGCTACACCTTC.

The rearrangement links TRBV5-3 to TRBJ2-7; tentative D call: TRBD2 (6 bases). TRBV5-3 carries the ORF label, with uncertain function. Deletions cut 2 bases from V and 2 bases from J, with 11 bases between. The CDR3 is 14 amino acids. The CDR3 DNA follows: TGTGCCAGAAGCTTCCGGGGGTACCCCTACGAGCAGTACTTC. Amino acids: CARSFRGYPYEQYF.

The chain has TRBV9 and TRBJ1-6; D unclear. Germline assignment: CDR1 SGDLS and CDR2 YYNGEE. This CDR3 is built from 12 residues. The germline V and J ends were trimmed by 3 bases and 9 bases, with 7 bases remaining between them. Written as DNA, the CDR3 is TGTGCCAGCAGCGGCCTACGTTCACCCCTCCACTTT. Its protein product is CASSGLRSPLHF.

This clone is a singleton in its sample. V gene TRBV7-9 combines with J gene TRBJ1-2, with 7 bases aligning to TRBD1. CDR1 and CDR2 from the germline V gene are SEHNR and FQNEAQ (reference sequence). Trimming at V came to 5 bases and at J to 6 bases, leaving 6 bases not matched to a gene. CDR3 length equals 13 residues. CDR3 bases: TGTGCCAGCAGCCCCACAGGGGAGGATGGCTACACCTTC. Translation gives CASSPTGEDGYTF.

The rearrangement joins TRBV7-8 to TRBJ2-3; D gene ambiguous. This CDR3 has 14 residues. Germline CDR1 reads SGHVS; CDR2 reads FQNEAQ. Trimming removed 1 base at V and 2 bases at J, with 7 bases between. The CDR3 region is CASSLGANTDTQYF. The CDR3, as DNA: TGTGCCAGCAGCTTAGGGGCTAACACAGATACGCAGTATTTT.

V and J are TRBV19 and TRBJ1-5; 11 bases are shared with TRBD1. After removal of 3 bases from V and 5 bases from J, the junction contained 3 bases not matched to a gene. The CDR3 is made up of 15 amino acids. Germline CDR1 and CDR2: LNHDA and SQIVND (reference sequence). The CDR3 here is CASSIGTGGYQPQHF. The CDR3 nucleotides are TGTGCCAGTAGTATCGGGACAGGGGGTTATCAGCCCCAGCATTTT. Using reference TRBV19 and TRBJ1-5 for the parts outside the CDR3, the full variable domain is DGGITQSPKYLFRKEGQNVTLSCEQNLNHDAMYWYRQDPGQGLRLIYYSQIVNDFQKGDIAEGYSVSREKKESFPLTVTSAQKNPTAFYLCASSIGTGGYQPQHFGDGTRLSIL.

Only one count was recorded for this clone. The chain is built from TRBV11-2 and TRBJ2-2, with a tentative D call TRBD2 (5 bases). Germline CDR1 SGHAT, CDR2 FQNNGV. V dropped 6 bases and J dropped 7 bases, with 18 bases sitting between them. The CDR3 runs 15 residues. The chain's CDR3 is CASSHMGRVDGELFF. In DNA, the CDR3 is TGTGCCAGCAGTCATATGGGGAGAGTGGACGGGGAGCTGTTTTTT.

The chain recombines TRBV6-5 with TRBJ2-2; tentatively, D is TRBD2 (5 bases). V shed 6 bases and J shed 3 bases, with 11 bases lying between them. The CDR3 consists of 14 residues. Germline CDR1 and CDR2: MNHEY and SVGAGI. In DNA form, the CDR3 reads TGTGCCAGCAGCGCCGGGCGGGACACCGGGGAGCTGTTTTTT. The encoded protein is CASSAGRDTGELFF.

The rearrangement joins TRBV3-1 (or the pseudogene TRBV3-2) to TRBJ1-1; D gene ambiguous. Trimming removed 4 bases from V and 0 bases from J, with 12 bases in between. In germline, CDR1 is LGHDT, CDR2 YNNKEL (reference sequence). The CDR3 contains 15 residues. CDR3 in DNA: TGTGCCAGCAGCCCCCGCGTTGTAATGAACACTGAAGCTTTCTTT. As protein: CASSPRVVMNTEAFF.

This clone has a single count. The chain carries TRBV18 and TRBJ2-7; D is unclear. Germline CDR1 KGHSH, CDR2 LQKENI. This CDR3 has 13 residues. V shed 1 base and J shed 5 bases, with 9 bases lying between them. CDR3 in amino acids: CASSPLPGHEQYF. DNA for the CDR3: TGTGCCAGCTCACCACTTCCGGGTCACGAGCAGTACTTC.

The V and J genes are TRBV27 and TRBJ2-7, with D possibly matching TRBD2 (5 bases). With 2 bases removed from V and 1 base from J, the gap between germline ends came to 6 bases. The germline CDR1 and CDR2 sequences are MNHEY and SMNVEV (reference sequence). This CDR3 comprises 13 residues. The CDR3 DNA sequence: TGTGCCAGCAGTTTACAGCGGTCCTACGAGCAGTACTTC. Protein product: CASSLQRSYEQYF.

The rearrangement joins TRBV18 to TRBJ2-7, with D possibly matching TRBD1 (5 bases). Between the trimmed V and J ends, which lost 3 bases and 1 base, there was a span of 10 bases. This CDR3 contains 14 residues. CDR1 is KGHSH and CDR2 is LQKENI in the germline V gene. CDR3 in DNA: TGTGCCAGCTCACCCCAGGGTAGGTCCTACGAGCAGTACTTC. It is translated as CASSPQGRSYEQYF.

V is TRBV18 and J is TRBJ1-1; D gene uncertain. The V gene's germline CDR1 is KGHSH and CDR2 LQKENI. This CDR3 region has 16 residues. The germline V and J ends were trimmed by 3 bases and 4 bases, with 18 bases remaining between them. This CDR3 reads CASSPPNGVGGTEAFF. The CDR3 DNA follows: TGTGCCAGCTCACCTCCAAACGGGGTGGGTGGCACTGAAGCTTTCTTT. Variable domain in full (rest from reference TRBV18 and TRBJ1-1): NAGVMQNPRHLVRRRGQEARLRCSPMKGHSHVYWYRQLPEEGLKFMVYLQKENIIDESGMPKERFSAEFPKEGPSILRIQQVVRGDSAAYFCASSPPNGVGGTEAFFGQGTRLTVV.

The chain links TRBV5-5 to TRBJ1-1; D is uncertain. Trimming left V 0 bases short and J 0 bases short, with 15 bases between. The CDR3 sequence is 17 residues long. Looked up from germline, CDR1 is SGHKS and CDR2 is YYEKEE (reference sequence). CDR3 in DNA: TGTGCCAGCAGCTTGGTACTTTTGTCGCGGCTGAACACTGAAGCTTTCTTT. Translation gives CASSLVLLSRLNTEAFF.

In its sample, this clone was seen once. The chain is built from TRBV3-1 (or the pseudogene TRBV3-2) and TRBJ2-1; 8 bases align to TRBD2. The germline V gene encodes CDR1 LGHDT and CDR2 YNNKEL (reference sequence). Trimming at V came to 1 base and at J to 7 bases, leaving 3 bases not matched to a gene. This CDR3 is 14 amino acids long. The CDR3 DNA reads as TGTGCCAGCAGCCAAGGGTCGGGGGGGAATGAGCAGTTCTTC. This encodes CASSQGSGGNEQFF.

The chain links TRBV7-6 to TRBJ2-7, with D tentatively TRBD1 (6 bases). The V end lost 5 bases, the J end lost 2 bases, and 10 bases lay between the germline ends. The CDR3 totals 13 residues. Germline CDR1 is SGHVS and CDR2 is FNYEAQ. The DNA for the CDR3 is TGTGCCAGCAGCCCCCGACAGGCCTACGAGCAGTACTTC. Translated: CASSPRQAYEQYF.